What follows describes a single T cell receptor beta chain. Its antigen is not identified. These data belong to a study of shared clonotypes between healthy human individuals. Clones were sequenced by immunoSEQ multiplex PCR, and TCRdb holds only the in-frame ones, with some missing. The data show hundreds of thousands of clones, approximately 96% seen once. Study-wide findings and caveats: Clonotype sharing among donors was thought likely to change with sequencing depth.

Trimming shortened V by 4 bases and J by 4 bases, and 15 bases separated the two germline ends. In germline, CDR1 is SGDLS, CDR2 YYNGEE. CDR3 length: 15 amino acids. Terminally differentiated effector memory CD45RA+ cells were excluded from the naive CD8 cells, which were CD45RO-negative and positively selected for CCR7. There were only Caucasian adults among the donors, and all lived in Nashville, Tennessee. This receptor was obtained from a woman under 40 in good health. The sample was naive CD8+ T cells sorted from blood. The chain is built from TRBV9 and TRBJ1-5; perhaps TRBD1 as D (5 bases). The CDR3, as DNA: TGTGCCAGCAGCACTTCCGGGACGGTAAATCAGCCCCAGCATTTT. Translated, it gives CASSTSGTVNQPQHF.